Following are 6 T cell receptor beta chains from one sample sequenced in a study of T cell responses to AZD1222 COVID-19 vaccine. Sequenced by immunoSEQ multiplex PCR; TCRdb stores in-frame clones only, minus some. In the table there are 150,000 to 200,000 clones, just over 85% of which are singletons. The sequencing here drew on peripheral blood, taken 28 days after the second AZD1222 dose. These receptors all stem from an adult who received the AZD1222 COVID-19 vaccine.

CDR3 sequence: CAWSVKRTGGNYGYTF. The CDR3 coding sequence is TGTGCCTGGAGTGTAAAAAGAACAGGGGGGAACTATGGCTACACCTTC. The chain uses TRBV30 and TRBJ1-2, with 8 bases that match TRBD1. The J segment lost 2 bases and the V segment lost 0 bases, leaving 8 bases of the junction unmatched. The germline V gene has CDR1 GTSNPN and CDR2 SVGIG (reference sequence). The length of the CDR3 is 16 residues.

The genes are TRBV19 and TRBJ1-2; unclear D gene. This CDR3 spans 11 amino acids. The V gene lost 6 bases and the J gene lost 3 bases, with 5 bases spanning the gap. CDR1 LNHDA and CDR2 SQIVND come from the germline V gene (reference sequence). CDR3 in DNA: TGTGCCAGTAGAGGCCACTATGGCTACACCTTC. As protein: CASRGHYGYTF.

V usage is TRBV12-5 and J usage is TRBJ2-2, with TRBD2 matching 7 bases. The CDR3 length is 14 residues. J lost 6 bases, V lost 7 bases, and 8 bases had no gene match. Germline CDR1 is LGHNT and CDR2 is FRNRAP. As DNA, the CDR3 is TGTGCTAGTGAGCGGGGCTTGACACCCGGGGAGCTGTTTTTT. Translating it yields CASERGLTPGELFF.

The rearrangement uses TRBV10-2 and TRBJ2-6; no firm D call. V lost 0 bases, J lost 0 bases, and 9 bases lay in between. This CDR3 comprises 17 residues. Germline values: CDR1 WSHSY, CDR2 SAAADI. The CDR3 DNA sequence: TGCGCCAGCAGTGAGTCGGGCACCAGCTCTGGGGCCAACGTCCTGACTTTC. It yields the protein CASSESGTSSGANVLTF.

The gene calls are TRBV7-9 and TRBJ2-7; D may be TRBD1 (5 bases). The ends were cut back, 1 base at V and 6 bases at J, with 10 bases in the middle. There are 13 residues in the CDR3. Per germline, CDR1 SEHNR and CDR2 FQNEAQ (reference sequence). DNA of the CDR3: TGTGCCAGCAGCTTAGACAGGTTAGGCGAGCAGTACTTC. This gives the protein CASSLDRLGEQYF. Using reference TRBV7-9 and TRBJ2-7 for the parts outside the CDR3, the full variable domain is DTGVSQNPRHKITKRGQNVTFRCDPISEHNRLYWYRQTLGQGPEFLTYFQNEAQLEKSRLLSDRFSAERPKGSFSTLEIQRTEQGDSAMYLCASSLDRLGEQYFGPGTRLTVT.

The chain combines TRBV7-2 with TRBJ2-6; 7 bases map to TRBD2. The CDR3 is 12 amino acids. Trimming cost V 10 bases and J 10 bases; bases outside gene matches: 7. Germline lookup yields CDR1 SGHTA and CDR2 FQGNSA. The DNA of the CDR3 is TGTGCCACCCCGGGGGGATATAACGTCCTGACTTTC. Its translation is CATPGGYNVLTF.